This T cell receptor (beta chain) was found in a study of graft-versus-host responses after intestinal transplantation. Study summary: Each patient got anti-thymocyte globulin induction, then tacrolimus and steroids for around three years.

Data came from immunoSEQ multiplex PCR; TCRdb stores just in-frame clones and leaves some out. Of tens of thousands of clones in the sample, around four fifths were seen once. The origin of this receptor is a human patient who received an intestinal transplant, so some T cells may come from the graft donor. This sample comprised PBMCs, obtained more than 950 days after transplant.

DNA for the CDR3: TGTGCCAGCAGCCCTCGGGGGGACACAGATACGCAGTATTTT. Translated: CASSPRGDTDTQYF. This chain links TRBV7-3 with TRBJ2-3, with TRBD2 identical over 7 bases. V gave up 5 bases and J gave up 2 bases; unmatched junction bases: 4. The CDR3 covers 14 residues. Germline V lookup: CDR1 SGHTA, CDR2 FQGTGA. Based on the CDR3 plus reference TRBV7-3 and TRBJ2-3, the full variable domain is GAGVSQTPSNKVTEKGKYVELRCDPISGHTALYWYRQSLGQGPEFLIYFQGTGAADDSGLPNDRFFAVRPEGSVSTLKIQRTERGDSAVYLCASSPRGDTDTQYFGPGTRLTVL.